These 9 T cell receptor beta chains were all obtained from the same sample, sequenced in a study of beta chain features in type 1 diabetes. The study's findings and limits: TCRB CDR3s were moderately but significantly shorter in Type 1 diabetes patients in all four CD4+ subsets.

These TCRs are of unknown antigen specificity. The sequenced template was cDNA made from the entire isolated RNA. Here immunoSEQ multiplex PCR was the method, and the copy in TCRdb shows in-frame clones only, minus some. The top ten hold about 0.089% of the sample, which has 150,000 to 200,000 clones, more than 60% seen once. The sample consisted of naive CD4+ T cells from blood. All receptors come from a man aged 25-45 years with type 1 diabetes.

This chain links TRBV6-5 with TRBJ1-1, with D possibly matching TRBD1 (5 bases). In germline, CDR1 is MNHEY, CDR2 SVGAGI. The CDR3 totals 15 residues. V lost 0 bases and J lost 3, with 11 bases in between. CDR3 in amino acids: CASSYSPTGDTEAFF. CDR3 nucleotides: TGTGCCAGCAGTTACTCGCCCACGGGGGACACTGAAGCTTTCTTT.

This clone has only one observation. The chain has TRBV2 and TRBJ2-7; no clear D. The CDR3 length is 10 residues. Germline-derived CDR1 and CDR2 are SNHLY and FYNNEI. The germline V and J ends were trimmed by 2 bases and 5 bases, with 1 base remaining between them. CDR3 DNA: TGTGCCAGCAGTGAAAACGAGCAGTACTTC. Its protein is CASSENEQYF.

This clone is a singleton in its sample. This chain joins TRBV9 and TRBJ2-1, with 11 nucleotides matching TRBD1. Germline V CDR1 and CDR2: SGDLS, YYNGEE. After removal of 0 bases from V and 4 bases from J, the junction contained 9 bases not matched to a gene. The CDR3 is 18 residues long. The CDR3 loop reads CASSVGGNWDRGYNEQFF. CDR3 sequence (DNA): TGTGCCAGCAGCGTAGGAGGGAACTGGGACAGGGGGTACAATGAGCAGTTCTTC.

The chain joins TRBV14 to TRBJ1-1, with D hard to call. The CDR3 is 13 residues long. Trimming cost V 2 bases and J 4 bases, with 8 bases left between them. Germline CDR1 reads SGHDN; CDR2 reads FVKESK. The DNA for the CDR3 is TGTGCCAGCAGCCAACATATTTTCACTGAAGCTTTCTTT. Translation: CASSQHIFTEAFF.

CDR3 residues: CATSRGLYPDTQYF. CDR3 bases: TGTGCCACCAGCAGAGGATTGTACCCGGATACGCAGTATTTT. The chain links TRBV15 to TRBJ2-3; no definite D call. Trimming removed 1 base at V and 6 bases at J, with 11 bases between. Germline V gives CDR1 LNHNV, CDR2 YYDKDF (reference sequence). This CDR3 has 14 residues. The whole variable domain, remainder taken from reference TRBV15 and TRBJ2-3, is DAMVIQNPRYQVTQFGKPVTLSCSQTLNHNVMYWYQQKSSQAPKLLFHYYDKDFNNEADTPDNFQSRRPNTSFCFLDIRSPGLGDTAMYLCATSRGLYPDTQYFGPGTRLTVL.

This chain links TRBV30 with TRBJ1-6; D is perhaps TRBD1 (5 bases). Germline CDR1 reads GTSNPN; CDR2 reads SVGIG (reference sequence). The V and J ends lost 1 base and 7 bases respectively, with 11 bases between them. The CDR3 is 14 amino acids. CDR3 sequence (DNA): TGTGCCTGGAGTGGTCTAGGGGCGAATTCACCCCTCCACTTT. Its protein product is CAWSGLGANSPLHF.

This chain uses TRBV29-1 with TRBJ1-1; 9 bases agree with TRBD1. Germline lookup yields CDR1 SQVTM and CDR2 ANQGSEA. The CDR3 covers 15 residues. V was pared by 7 bases and J by 5 bases, with 14 bases of the junction left unmatched. The CDR3 nucleotides are TGCAGCGCCTCCATTAGTCCGGGACAGGGAACTGAAGCTTTCTTT. The encoded protein is CSASISPGQGTEAFF.

CDR3 in amino acids: CATSRAPDPGGSPLHF. The CDR3 DNA reads TGTGCCACCAGCAGAGCCCCGGACCCCGGAGGCTCACCCCTCCACTTT. The chain carries TRBV15 and TRBJ1-6; D uncertain. V was trimmed by 1 base and J by 10 bases, leaving 17 bases between them. Per the germline V gene, CDR1 is LNHNV and CDR2 is YYDKDF (reference sequence). This CDR3 region has 16 residues.

This chain connects TRBV6-5 to TRBJ2-1; D unclear. The CDR3 consists of 13 residues. The V gene's germline CDR1 is MNHEY and CDR2 SVGAGI. With 6 bases removed from V and 7 bases from J, the gap between germline ends came to 13 bases. The chain's CDR3 is CASSRTVSNEQFF. CDR3 nucleotides: TGTGCCAGCAGCAGGACCGTCAGTAATGAGCAGTTCTTC.